Listed here are 27 T cell receptor beta chains from one sample, sequenced in a study of blood T cell repertoires in COVID-19. Here immunoSEQ multiplex PCR was the method, and the copy in TCRdb shows in-frame clones only, minus some. The table has about 130,000 clones, approximately 80% seen once; the top ten hold more than 9%. The specimen sequenced was peripheral blood. These receptors all stem from a woman aged 55 to 70 with acute or convalescent COVID-19.

This clone was counted a single time. The rearrangement links TRBV4-1 to TRBJ1-2; 8 bases are shared with TRBD1. V dropped 4 bases and J dropped 5; count of bases not matched to a gene: 15. The CDR3 runs to 17 residues. Germline values: CDR1 MGHRA, CDR2 YSYEKL. The CDR3 is CASSPARGQGRVYGYTF. Here the CDR3 DNA reads TGCGCCAGCAGCCCGGCCCGAGGACAGGGAAGAGTTTATGGCTACACCTTC.

The chain combines TRBV3-1 (or the pseudogene TRBV3-2) with TRBJ1-1; 7 positions match TRBD1. Losses at the gene ends were 4 bases for V and 0 bases for J; bases not matched to a gene: 5. This CDR3 spans 15 amino acids. The V gene's germline CDR1 is LGHDT and CDR2 YNNKEL (reference sequence). CDR3 in amino acids: CASSPRDSMNTEAFF. Written as DNA, the CDR3 is TGTGCCAGCAGCCCCCGGGACAGCATGAACACTGAAGCTTTCTTT.

V gene TRBV14 combines with J gene TRBJ1-1, with 7 bases identical to TRBD1. Losses at the gene ends were 3 bases for V and 4 bases for J; bases not matched to a gene: 5. CDR3 length: 14 residues. Looked up from germline, CDR1 is SGHDN and CDR2 is FVKESK. Written as DNA, the CDR3 is TGTGCCAGCAGCCACCGACAGGGCGGCACTGAAGCTTTCTTT. This codes for CASSHRQGGTEAFF.

This clone has more than one count but fewer than ten. The V call is TRBV29-1, the J call TRBJ1-2; D gene uncertain. Germline-derived CDR1 and CDR2 are SQVTM and ANQGSEA. V was pared by 4 bases and J by 0 bases, with 6 bases between. The CDR3 is 12 amino acids. For the CDR3, the DNA is TGCAGCGTTGGCGCCTCTAACTATGGCTACACCTTC. The encoded protein is CSVGASNYGYTF.

This clone was observed a single time. In DNA form, the CDR3 reads TGTGCCAGTAGTATAGGACAGCTCAATCAGCCCCAGCATTTT. Translation gives CASSIGQLNQPQHF. This sequence joins TRBV19 and TRBJ1-5, with D possibly being TRBD1 (5 bases). With 1 base removed from V and 3 bases from J, the gap between germline ends came to 7 bases. The CDR3 runs 14 residues. Germline assignment: CDR1 LNHDA and CDR2 SQIVND (reference sequence).

The rearrangement joins TRBV5-5 to TRBJ2-7; D call uncertain. Trimming removed 0 bases from V and 1 base from J, with 11 bases in between. Germline loops: CDR1 SGHKS, CDR2 YYEKEE (reference sequence). This CDR3 comprises 15 residues. The CDR3 region is CASSLGIADSYEQYV. The CDR3, as DNA: TGTGCCAGCAGCTTGGGAATTGCGGATTCCTACGAGCAGTACGTC.

This chain links TRBV5-8 with TRBJ1-2, with TRBD1 identical over 10 bases. This CDR3 region has 16 residues. CDR1 SGHTS and CDR2 YDEGEE come from the germline V gene. V dropped 4 bases and J dropped 5; count of bases not matched to a gene: 11. The CDR3 bases are TGTGCCAGCAGCCCCGCCGGGACAGGGGCAGTATATGGCTACACCTTC. Translation gives CASSPAGTGAVYGYTF.

The genes are TRBV19 and TRBJ2-1; TRBD1 might be the D (6 bases). There are 14 residues in the CDR3. CDR1 LNHDA and CDR2 SQIVND come from the germline V gene (reference sequence). V was trimmed by 5 bases and J by 9 bases, leaving 17 bases between them. The CDR3 region has the DNA TGTGCCAGTAGTGTCGGACAGCTCCCAGGTGAGCAGTTCTTC. Translation gives CASSVGQLPGEQFF.

CDR3 sequence (DNA): TGTGCCAGTAGTAAAAGACAGGGAAGCTCGAGCACCGGGGAGCTGTTTTTT. This translates into CASSKRQGSSSTGELFF. The V call is TRBV19, the J call TRBJ2-2, with 7 bases fitting TRBD1. The germline gives CDR1 LNHDA, CDR2 SQIVND (reference sequence). The CDR3 totals 17 residues. The V gene end was trimmed by 4 bases and the J gene end by 4 bases; junction bases not matched to a gene: 12.

The CDR3 protein is CASGGQLSSGANVLTF. The CDR3, as DNA: TGTGCCAGTGGGGGACAGTTATCGTCTGGGGCCAACGTCCTGACTTTC. The gene calls are TRBV19 and TRBJ2-6; 7 positions agree with TRBD1. The germline CDR1 and CDR2 sequences are LNHDA and SQIVND (reference sequence). The V and J ends lost 8 bases and 1 base, in that order; junction bases with no gene match: 8. The CDR3 extends over 16 amino acids.

The gene calls are TRBV18 and TRBJ1-1; D gene uncertain. Trimming removed 3 bases from V and 3 bases from J, with 8 bases in between. The CDR3 extends over 13 amino acids. CDR1 KGHSH and CDR2 LQKENI come from the germline V gene. The CDR3 here is CASSPAQDTEAFF. CDR3 DNA: TGTGCCAGCTCACCGGCGCAGGACACTGAAGCTTTCTTT. Based on the CDR3 plus reference TRBV18 and TRBJ1-1, the full variable domain is NAGVMQNPRHLVRRRGQEARLRCSPMKGHSHVYWYRQLPEEGLKFMVYLQKENIIDESGMPKERFSAEFPKEGPSILRIQQVVRGDSAAYFCASSPAQDTEAFFGQGTRLTVV.

The chain couples TRBV4-2 to TRBJ2-5, with D possibly being TRBD2 (7 bases). CDR1 and CDR2 from the germline V gene are LGHNA and YNFKEQ. This CDR3 is 16 amino acids long. With 0 bases removed from V and 6 bases from J, the gap between germline ends came to 17 bases. CDR3 DNA sequence: TGTGCCAGCAGCCAAGAGGCAGGGGAGGGAGGAAAGACCCAGTACTTC. This encodes CASSQEAGEGGKTQYF.

This clone was counted a single time. The V gene is TRBV7-9, the J gene TRBJ2-5, with D tentatively TRBD1 (5 bases). Trimming took 1 base from V and 9 from J, leaving 9 bases between them. The CDR3 runs 12 residues. Germline CDR1 is SEHNR and CDR2 is FQNEAQ (reference sequence). The CDR3 spells CASSLGGSPQYF. As DNA, the CDR3 is TGTGCCAGCAGCTTAGGGGGCTCCCCCCAGTACTTC. The whole variable domain, remainder taken from reference TRBV7-9 and TRBJ2-5, is DTGVSQNPRHKITKRGQNVTFRCDPISEHNRLYWYRQTLGQGPEFLTYFQNEAQLEKSRLLSDRFSAERPKGSFSTLEIQRTEQGDSAMYLCASSLGGSPQYFGPGTRLLVL.

This clone was found once. The chain uses TRBV10-3 and TRBJ1-5, with 7 bases aligning to TRBD1. V lost 2 bases, J lost 0 bases, and 4 bases stayed unmatched. CDR1 ENHRY and CDR2 SYGVKD come from the germline V gene. The CDR3 contains 16 residues. CDR3 nucleotide sequence: TGTGCCATCAGTGAGAGGGGGCTACGTAGCAATCAGCCCCAGCATTTT. Amino acid sequence: CAISERGLRSNQPQHF.

This chain uses TRBV7-9 with TRBJ1-4; TRBD1 aligns across 8 bases. Germline V gene sequence: CDR1 SEHNR, CDR2 FQNEAQ (reference sequence). CDR3 size: 14 residues. V trimming: 5 bases; J trimming: 6 bases; junction bases outside the gene matches: 5. CDR3 sequence (DNA): TGTGCCAGCAGCCCCACAGGGGGGGATGAAAAACTGTTTTTT. This codes for CASSPTGGDEKLFF.

The V gene is TRBV30, the J gene TRBJ2-7; TRBD1 matches 7 bases. This CDR3 has 15 amino acids. V was pared by 3 bases and J by 5 bases, with 13 bases of the junction left unmatched. Germline V gene data show CDR1 as GTSNPN and CDR2 as SVGIG (reference sequence). CDR3 loop: CAWSTFADRVDEQYF. In DNA, the CDR3 is TGTGCCTGGAGCACCTTTGCCGACAGGGTCGACGAGCAGTACTTC.

This chain connects TRBV4-2 to TRBJ2-1, with D possibly being TRBD2 (5 bases). CDR1 LGHNA and CDR2 YNFKEQ come from the germline V gene. The CDR3 is made up of 11 amino acids. The V end lost 8 bases, the J end lost 10 bases, and 12 bases lay between the germline ends. CDR3 in amino acids: CASGEQVEQFF. Here the CDR3 DNA reads TGTGCCAGCGGGGAGCAGGTAGAGCAGTTCTTC.

The chain links TRBV5-1 to TRBJ2-2; D gene uncertain. This CDR3 region has 16 residues. CDR1 and CDR2 (germline): SGHRS, YFSETQ. V lost 0 bases to trimming and J lost 4 bases, with 13 bases between them. CDR3 sequence (DNA): TGCGCCAGCAGCTTGGTGGCGGCGCGTGGCACCGGGGAGCTGTTTTTT. Residues: CASSLVAARGTGELFF.

The DNA of the CDR3 is TGTGCCAGCGCGGGCGGGGAGCTGTTTTTT. Its translation: CASAGGELFF. The rearrangement uses TRBV12-3 or TRBV12-4 and TRBJ2-2; maybe TRBD2 (5 bases). The CDR3 is 10 amino acids. V was cut by 8 bases and J by 7 bases, with 5 bases left in between.

The chain has TRBV28 and TRBJ2-3, with 8 positions matching TRBD1. With 5 bases clipped from V and 2 bases from J, the junction kept 3 bases outside the gene matches. The germline gives CDR1 MDHEN, CDR2 SYDVKM. CDR3 length: 14 residues. For the CDR3, the DNA is TGTGCCAGCAGTCCCAGGGGGCACACAGATACGCAGTATTTT. This gives the protein CASSPRGHTDTQYF.

The J gene is TRBJ1-5, the V gene TRBV3-1 (or the pseudogene TRBV3-2); TRBD1 agrees at 9 bases. Germline CDR1 LGHDT, CDR2 YNNKEL (reference sequence). There are 17 residues in the CDR3. V gave up 3 bases and J gave up 5 bases; unmatched junction bases: 11. CDR3 sequence reads: CASSQGLRTGEDQPQHF. In nucleotides, the CDR3 is TGTGCCAGCAGCCAGGGTTTAAGGACAGGGGAGGATCAGCCCCAGCATTTT.

The chain couples TRBV7-9 to TRBJ1-2, with D perhaps matching TRBD1 (5 bases). The ends were cut back, 11 bases at V and 1 base at J, with 11 bases in the middle. Germline CDR1 SEHNR, CDR2 FQNEAQ (reference sequence). This CDR3 is built from 12 residues. The CDR3 loop reads CACSQGNYGYTF. DNA of the CDR3: TGTGCCTGCTCCCAGGGTAACTATGGCTACACCTTC.

The chain is built from TRBV29-1 and TRBJ1-2; D gene unclear. Trimming pared 5 bases from V and 0 bases from J, leaving 19 bases between. This CDR3 spans 16 amino acids. From germline, CDR1 is SQVTM and CDR2 ANQGSEA. Here the CDR3 reads CSVNMAPGSANYGYTF. CDR3 bases: TGCAGCGTTAACATGGCCCCGGGGTCGGCTAACTATGGCTACACCTTC.

This clone was counted a few times. The chain couples TRBV2 to TRBJ2-4, with D perhaps TRBD1 (5 bases). The CDR3 length is 14 residues. V lost 0 bases and J 7 bases, leaving 10 bases between the germline ends. CDR1 and CDR2 from the germline V gene are SNHLY and FYNNEI. CDR3 residues: CASSEAGQGNIQYF. The CDR3 region has the DNA TGTGCCAGCAGTGAAGCGGGGCAGGGCAACATTCAGTACTTC.

The gene calls are TRBV5-6 and TRBJ2-2; 7 bases fit TRBD2. The germline V gene encodes CDR1 SGHDT and CDR2 YYEEEE. Losses at the gene ends were 4 bases for V and 7 bases for J; bases not matched to a gene: 13. There are 16 residues in the CDR3. The CDR3 region has the DNA TGTGCCAGCAGCCCACTCGGGACTACTTGGGGCGGGGAGCTGTTTTTT. This sequence encodes CASSPLGTTWGGELFF.

Only one count was recorded for this clone. The chain employs TRBV30 and TRBJ1-4, with D tentatively TRBD1 (6 bases). Germline CDR1 GTSNPN, CDR2 SVGIG (reference sequence). Trimming took 6 bases from V and 7 from J, leaving 18 bases between them. The CDR3 is 14 residues long. CDR3: CACGWGGPGEKLFF. CDR3 bases: TGTGCCTGTGGCTGGGGGGGGCCAGGTGAAAAACTGTTTTTT.

CDR3 DNA: TGTGCCAGCAGCTTAAAGGAGGGTTACGAGCAGTACGTC. Amino acids: CASSLKEGYEQYV. The J gene is TRBJ2-7, the V gene TRBV7-6; D is perhaps TRBD2 (6 bases). V was cut by 2 bases and J by 4 bases, with 9 bases left in between. This CDR3 comprises 13 residues. Germline loops: CDR1 SGHVS, CDR2 FNYEAQ.